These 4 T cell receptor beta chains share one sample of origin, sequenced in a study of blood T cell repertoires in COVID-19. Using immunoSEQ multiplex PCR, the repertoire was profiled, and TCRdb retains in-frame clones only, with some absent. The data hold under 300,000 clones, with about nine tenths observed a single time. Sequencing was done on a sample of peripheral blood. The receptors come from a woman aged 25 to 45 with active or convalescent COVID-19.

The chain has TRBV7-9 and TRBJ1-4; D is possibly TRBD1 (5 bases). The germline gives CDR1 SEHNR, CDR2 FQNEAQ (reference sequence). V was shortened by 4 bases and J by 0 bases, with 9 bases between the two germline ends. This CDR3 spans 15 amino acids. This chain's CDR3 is CASSSDRTTNEKLFF. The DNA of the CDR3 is TGTGCCAGCAGCTCCGACAGAACAACTAATGAAAAACTGTTTTTT.

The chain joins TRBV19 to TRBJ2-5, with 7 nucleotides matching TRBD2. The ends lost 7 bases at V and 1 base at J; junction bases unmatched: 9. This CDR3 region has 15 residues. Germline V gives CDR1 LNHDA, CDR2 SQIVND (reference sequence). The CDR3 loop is CASKPGGRTQETQYF. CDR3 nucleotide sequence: TGTGCCAGTAAACCGGGCGGGAGAACCCAAGAGACCCAGTACTTC.

The CDR3 region has the DNA TGTGCCAGCAGCCTTCAGACAGGGGGCTATCAGCCCCAGCATTTT. Its protein product is CASSLQTGGYQPQHF. This chain joins TRBV7-2 and TRBJ1-5; 10 nucleotides match TRBD1. The germline V gene encodes CDR1 SGHTA and CDR2 FQGNSA. This CDR3 region has 15 residues. The ends lost 5 bases at V and 5 bases at J; junction bases unmatched: 6.

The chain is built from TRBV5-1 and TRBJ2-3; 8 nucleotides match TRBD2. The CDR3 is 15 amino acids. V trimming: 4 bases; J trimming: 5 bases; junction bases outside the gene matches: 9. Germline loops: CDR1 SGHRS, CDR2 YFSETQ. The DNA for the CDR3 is TGCGCCAGCAGCCCCCCCGGGACTAGTAAAGATACGCAGTATTTT. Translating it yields CASSPPGTSKDTQYF.